The T cell receptor (beta chain) described here comes from a study of blood T cell repertoires in COVID-19. Only in-frame clones appear in the TCRdb table, and some are missing; sequencing was by immunoSEQ multiplex PCR. The sample contains approximately 94,000 clones, roughly 85% of which appear only once. Germline V gene sequence: CDR1 SGHTS, CDR2 YDEGEE. The CDR3 length is 16 residues. V lost 3 bases and J lost 4, with 17 bases in between. The chain couples TRBV5-8 to TRBJ1-5, with D possibly TRBD1 on 6 matching bases. The sample taken for sequencing was peripheral blood. The clonotype comes from a man in his 70s with active or convalescent COVID-19. The CDR3 DNA sequence: TGTGCCAGCAGCTGGGACACTTCCTCGGGGAATCAGCCCCAGCATTTT. Translating gives CASSWDTSSGNQPQHF.